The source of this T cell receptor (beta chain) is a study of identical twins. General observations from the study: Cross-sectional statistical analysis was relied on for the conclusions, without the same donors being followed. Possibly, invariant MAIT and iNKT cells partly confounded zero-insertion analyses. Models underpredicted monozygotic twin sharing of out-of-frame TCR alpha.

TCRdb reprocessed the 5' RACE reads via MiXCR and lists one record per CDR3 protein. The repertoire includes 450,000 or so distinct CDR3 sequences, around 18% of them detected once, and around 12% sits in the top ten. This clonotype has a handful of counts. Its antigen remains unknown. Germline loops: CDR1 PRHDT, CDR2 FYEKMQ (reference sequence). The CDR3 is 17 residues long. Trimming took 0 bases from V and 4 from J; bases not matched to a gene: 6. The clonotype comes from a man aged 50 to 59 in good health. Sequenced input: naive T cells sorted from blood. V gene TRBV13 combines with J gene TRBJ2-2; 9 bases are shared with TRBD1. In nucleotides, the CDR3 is TGTGCCAGCAGCTTAGGCCCCGGGACAGGGATCACCGGGGAGCTGTTTTTT. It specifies CASSLGPGTGITGELFF.